This entry lists 17 T cell receptor beta chains sequenced from one sample in a study of post-analysis software for immune sequencing data. Study results and limitations: Controls had lower frequencies than patients of five TRBV segments, which included TRBV5-6, TRBV5-1 and TRBV20-1.

No antigens are known for them. The authors incorporated unique molecular identifiers into the TCR beta cDNA libraries. Each CDR3 protein is one row after TCRdb ran MiXCR on the PCR reads. This table has about 570,000 distinct CDR3 sequences, 34% appearing once. Sequencing was performed on blood. Receptors were obtained from a girl aged 2-17 years with multiple sclerosis.

This chain links TRBV13 with TRBJ1-2, with 7 bases identical to TRBD1. The V gene's germline CDR1 is PRHDT and CDR2 FYEKMQ (reference sequence). The V gene end was trimmed by 0 bases and the J gene end by 0 bases; junction bases not matched to a gene: 4. There are 16 residues in the CDR3. This chain's CDR3 is CASSLGTGAANYGYTF. The DNA for the CDR3 is TGTGCCAGCAGCTTAGGCACAGGGGCAGCTAACTATGGCTACACCTTC.

This chain connects TRBV29-1 to TRBJ2-1; 9 bases agree with TRBD2. The CDR3 is made up of 15 amino acids. Germline CDR1 SQVTM, CDR2 ANQGSEA. Trimming at V came to 5 bases and at J to 6 bases, leaving 11 bases not matched to a gene. The CDR3 DNA is TGCAGCGTTTCGGGTAATGGCGGGGGGGCCAATGAGCAGTTCTTC. The encoded protein is CSVSGNGGGANEQFF.

The chain employs TRBV6-1 and TRBJ1-1, with D uncertain. CDR3 length: 11 residues. The V end was cut by 3 bases, the J end by 10 bases, with 9 bases between. Germline CDR1 and CDR2: MNHNS and SASEGT. The CDR3 here is CASSERRVAFF. For the CDR3, the DNA is TGTGCCAGCAGTGAGAGGCGGGTAGCTTTCTTT.

In DNA, the CDR3 is TGCAGTGCTGTAGTTGAGACTAGGAGTGAGCAGTTCTTC. Its protein product is CSAVVETRSEQFF. This rearrangement joins TRBV20-1 to TRBJ2-1, with D maybe TRBD2 (6 bases). CDR3 length: 13 amino acids. V lost 5 bases to trimming and J lost 9 bases, with 17 bases between them. Germline V gene lookup returns CDR1 DFQATT and CDR2 SNEGSKA (reference sequence).

This sequence joins TRBV29-1 and TRBJ2-1, with D perhaps matching TRBD1 (5 bases). The CDR3 extends over 18 amino acids. Germline-derived CDR1 and CDR2 are SQVTM and ANQGSEA. V lost 0 bases to trimming and J lost 0 bases, with 18 bases between them. Here the CDR3 reads CSVEDWQGTASSYNEQFF. The CDR3 DNA sequence: TGCAGCGTTGAAGATTGGCAGGGAACGGCCTCCTCCTACAATGAGCAGTTCTTC.

A few counts support this clonotype. The chain uses TRBV20-1 and TRBJ1-4, with 7 bases that match TRBD1. CDR1 DFQATT and CDR2 SNEGSKA come from the germline V gene (reference sequence). The V gene end was trimmed by 3 bases and the J gene end by 8 bases; junction bases not matched to a gene: 6. The CDR3 has 13 amino acids. CDR3 residues: CSASLTGREKLFF. The CDR3 DNA is TGCAGTGCTAGCCTGACAGGGCGGGAAAAACTGTTTTTT.

This clonotype was seen a handful of times. The CDR3 is CASSFRIGELFF. The DNA for the CDR3 is TGTGCCAGCAGCTTTAGGATCGGGGAGCTGTTTTTT. The rearrangement joins TRBV7-2 to TRBJ2-2; D is ambiguous. The CDR3 covers 12 residues. Germline CDR1 reads SGHTA; CDR2 reads FQGNSA. V was clipped by 3 bases and J by 7 bases, with 6 bases between them.

This chain links TRBV5-6 with TRBJ2-1, with D maybe TRBD1 (6 bases). The V gene lost 4 bases and the J gene lost 7 bases, with 18 bases spanning the gap. The germline V gene encodes CDR1 SGHDT and CDR2 YYEEEE. The CDR3 runs 15 residues. The CDR3 coding sequence is TGTGCCAGCAGCAAAACAGGGTACTCTTGGAATGAGCAGTTCTTC. Translation: CASSKTGYSWNEQFF.

The V gene is TRBV15, the J gene TRBJ1-5; D ambiguous. The germline V gene encodes CDR1 LNHNV and CDR2 YYDKDF (reference sequence). CDR3 length: 15 amino acids. Trimming pared 4 bases from V and 3 bases from J, leaving 13 bases between. For the CDR3, the DNA is TGTGCCACCAGCACCAGAGGCACAGCCAATCAGCCCCAGCATTTT. This codes for CATSTRGTANQPQHF. Filled out from reference TRBV15 and TRBJ1-5, the complete variable domain reads DAMVIQNPRYQVTQFGKPVTLSCSQTLNHNVMYWYQQKSSQAPKLLFHYYDKDFNNEADTPDNFQSRRPNTSFCFLDIRSPGLGDTAMYLCATSTRGTANQPQHFGDGTRLSIL.

This clonotype appeared a few times. The chain combines TRBV7-3 with TRBJ2-3; D could derive from TRBD1 or TRBD2 (6 bases each). Per the germline V gene, CDR1 is SGHTA and CDR2 is FQGTGA. The CDR3 is made up of 16 amino acids. The V end was cut by 2 bases, the J end by 6 bases, with 18 bases between. The CDR3 DNA follows: TGTGCCAGCAGCTTATATCGGAGGGGGGAAGGGGATACGCAGTATTTT. Protein sequence: CASSLYRRGEGDTQYF.

This chain uses TRBV19 with TRBJ2-7; either TRBD1 or TRBD2 may fit D (5 bases each). V was pared by 3 bases and J by 5 bases, with 14 bases between. Germline V gene data show CDR1 as LNHDA and CDR2 as SQIVND (reference sequence). The CDR3 is made up of 14 amino acids. CDR3 sequence (DNA): TGTGCCAGTAGTATGGGACCTGCCGGCGACGAGCAGTACTTC. This gives the protein CASSMGPAGDEQYF. Based on the CDR3 plus reference TRBV19 and TRBJ2-7, the full variable domain is DGGITQSPKYLFRKEGQNVTLSCEQNLNHDAMYWYRQDPGQGLRLIYYSQIVNDFQKGDIAEGYSVSREKKESFPLTVTSAQKNPTAFYLCASSMGPAGDEQYFGPGTRLTVT.

The chain is built from TRBV6-5 and TRBJ2-1; TRBD2 matches 7 bases. The CDR3 runs 17 residues. Germline-derived CDR1 and CDR2 are MNHEY and SVGAGI. V shed 1 base, J shed 0 bases, and the junction held 6 bases outside the gene matches. CDR3 nucleotides: TGTGCCAGCAGTTACTGGGACGGGGGGAGCTCCTACAATGAGCAGTTCTTC. Translated: CASSYWDGGSSYNEQFF.

The chain combines TRBV10-1 with TRBJ2-5; D unresolved. Germline V gives CDR1 WNHNN, CDR2 SYGVQD (reference sequence). V lost 3 bases and J lost 3, with 8 bases in between. This CDR3 comprises 13 residues. The CDR3 sequence: CASSDRQKETQYF. CDR3 sequence (DNA): TGCGCCAGCAGTGACCGGCAGAAAGAGACCCAGTACTTC.

The sample holds a few counts of this clonotype. The CDR3, as DNA: TGCAGTGTCCAGCTCCCCTACGAGCAGTACTTC. Amino acid sequence: CSVQLPYEQYF. The gene calls are TRBV20-1 and TRBJ2-7; D unresolved. Trimming stripped 7 bases from V and 2 bases from J, with 9 bases between. CDR1 and CDR2 (germline): DFQATT, SNEGSKA (reference sequence). The CDR3 runs 11 residues.

The sample holds a few counts of this clonotype. This chain connects TRBV5-6 to TRBJ2-3, with 11 nucleotides matching TRBD1. Trimming at V came to 3 bases and at J to 5 bases, leaving 8 bases not matched to a gene. The length of the CDR3 is 16 residues. The germline CDR1 and CDR2 sequences are SGHDT and YYEEEE. The CDR3 DNA reads as TGTGCCAGCAGCTGGCGCCCGGGACAGGGGGAAGATACGCAGTATTTT. It specifies CASSWRPGQGEDTQYF.

This chain connects TRBV12-3 or TRBV12-4 to TRBJ2-5; the D is unclear. The CDR3 covers 11 residues. V lost 6 bases and J 6 bases, leaving 8 bases between the germline ends. Here the CDR3 DNA reads TGTGCCAGCAGCGACCTTCAGACCCAGTACTTC. Translating it yields CASSDLQTQYF.

The chain carries TRBV24-1 and TRBJ2-3; D unclear. Trimming shortened V by 3 bases and J by 2 bases, and 8 bases separated the two germline ends. Germline values: CDR1 KGHDR, CDR2 SFDVKD. This CDR3 comprises 14 residues. The DNA for the CDR3 is TGTGCCACCAGTGATATTGACATCACAGATACGCAGTATTTT. The encoded protein is CATSDIDITDTQYF.